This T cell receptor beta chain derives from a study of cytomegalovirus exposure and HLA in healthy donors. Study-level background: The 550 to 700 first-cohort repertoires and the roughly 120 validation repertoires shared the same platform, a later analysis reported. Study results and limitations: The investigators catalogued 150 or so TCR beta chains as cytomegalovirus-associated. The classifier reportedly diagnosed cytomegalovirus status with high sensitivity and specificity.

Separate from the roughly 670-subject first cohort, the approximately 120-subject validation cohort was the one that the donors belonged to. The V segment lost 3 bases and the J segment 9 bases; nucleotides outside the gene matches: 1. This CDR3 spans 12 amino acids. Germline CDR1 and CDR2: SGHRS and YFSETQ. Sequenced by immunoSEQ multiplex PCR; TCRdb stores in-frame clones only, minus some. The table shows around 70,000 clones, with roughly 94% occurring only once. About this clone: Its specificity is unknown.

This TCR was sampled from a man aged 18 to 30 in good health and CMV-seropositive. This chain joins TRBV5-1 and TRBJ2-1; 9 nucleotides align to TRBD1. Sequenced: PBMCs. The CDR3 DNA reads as TGCGCCAGCAGCTGGGACAGGGTTGAGCAGTTCTTC. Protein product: CASSWDRVEQFF.